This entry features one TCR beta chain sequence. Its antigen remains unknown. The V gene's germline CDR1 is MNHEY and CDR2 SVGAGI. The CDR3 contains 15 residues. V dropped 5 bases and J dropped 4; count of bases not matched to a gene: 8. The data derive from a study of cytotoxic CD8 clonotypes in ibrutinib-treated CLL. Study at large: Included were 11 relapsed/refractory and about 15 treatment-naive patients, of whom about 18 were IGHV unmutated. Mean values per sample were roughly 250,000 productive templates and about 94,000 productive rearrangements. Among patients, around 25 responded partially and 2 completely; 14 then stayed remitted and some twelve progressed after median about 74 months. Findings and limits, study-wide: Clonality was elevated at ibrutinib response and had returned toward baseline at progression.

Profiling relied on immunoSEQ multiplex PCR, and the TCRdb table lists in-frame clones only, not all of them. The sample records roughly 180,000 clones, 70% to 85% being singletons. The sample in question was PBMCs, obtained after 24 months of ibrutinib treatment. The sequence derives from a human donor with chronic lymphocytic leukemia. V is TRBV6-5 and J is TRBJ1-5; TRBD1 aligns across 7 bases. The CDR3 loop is CASSPDRAQNQPQHF. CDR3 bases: TGTGCCAGCAGTCCCGACAGGGCGCAAAATCAGCCCCAGCATTTT.